A selection of T cell receptor beta chains follows, all from one sample in a study of blood T cell repertoires in COVID-19. Measured with immunoSEQ multiplex PCR; TCRdb has only the in-frame clones, and not every one. The repertoire holds 150,000 to 200,000 clones, with about nine tenths as singletons. Material for sequencing was peripheral blood. These receptors came from a man in his forties with acute or convalescent COVID-19. CDR3s include the opening cysteine and the closing phenylalanine or tryptophan. The order of the fields is J gene, clone size, D gene, V gene, CDR3 protein, CDR3 DNA. A D gene is named only where the DNA matches it firmly. Not all rows give a size; the values are once, few, many and, for expanded clones, a class.

j_gene: TRBJ1-2
abundance: -
d_gene: -
v_gene: TRBV7-2
CDR3aa: CASSLEAGGVYGYTF
CDR3nt: TGTGCCAGCAGCTTAGAGGCGGGGGGGGTCTATGGCTACACCTTC

j_gene: TRBJ2-7
abundance: once
d_gene: -
v_gene: TRBV28
CDR3aa: CASSYTLGVYEQYF
CDR3nt: TGTGCCAGCAGCTACACTCTCGGAGTCTACGAGCAGTACTTC

j_gene: TRBJ1-2
abundance: -
d_gene: -
v_gene: TRBV6-5
CDR3aa: CATSTGIDYGYTF
CDR3nt: TGTGCCACCTCCACAGGGATAGACTATGGCTACACCTTC

j_gene: TRBJ1-6
abundance: -
d_gene: -
v_gene: TRBV9
CDR3aa: CASSEYGFVDSPLHF
CDR3nt: TGTGCCAGCAGCGAGTACGGTTTCGTGGATTCACCCCTCCACTTT

j_gene: TRBJ2-6
abundance: -
d_gene: TRBD1
v_gene: TRBV5-1
CDR3aa: CASSGGQGAPGANVLTF
CDR3nt: TGCGCCAGCAGCGGGGGACAGGGGGCCCCTGGGGCCAACGTCCTGACTTTC

j_gene: TRBJ2-1
abundance: -
d_gene: -
v_gene: TRBV6-2/TRBV6-3
CDR3aa: CASSWGQGAYNEQFF
CDR3nt: TGTGCCAGCAGTTGGGGGCAGGGCGCCTACAATGAGCAGTTCTTC

j_gene: TRBJ2-3
abundance: -
d_gene: TRBD1
v_gene: TRBV27
CDR3aa: CASSLPGQGRKGTQYF
CDR3nt: TGTGCCAGCAGTTTGCCGGGACAGGGCAGGAAAGGGACGCAGTATTTT

j_gene: TRBJ1-2
abundance: -
d_gene: TRBD1
v_gene: TRBV15
CDR3aa: CATSPKRTGMNYGYTF
CDR3nt: TGTGCCACCAGCCCAAAACGGACAGGGATGAACTATGGCTACACCTTC

j_gene: TRBJ2-1
abundance: -
d_gene: TRBD2
v_gene: TRBV5-8
CDR3aa: CASSLRLATGEQFF
CDR3nt: TGTGCCAGCAGCTTGCGACTAGCAACTGGTGAGCAGTTCTTC

j_gene: TRBJ1-1
abundance: -
d_gene: -
v_gene: TRBV6-1
CDR3aa: CASSGFPTGRSTEAFF
CDR3nt: TGTGCCAGCAGTGGTTTCCCGACAGGCCGCAGCACTGAAGCTTTCTTT

j_gene: TRBJ1-2
abundance: -
d_gene: -
v_gene: TRBV5-5
CDR3aa: CASSSRAGDGYTF
CDR3nt: TGTGCCAGCAGCTCCCGGGCGGGCGATGGCTACACCTTC

j_gene: TRBJ1-1
abundance: -
d_gene: -
v_gene: TRBV6-5
CDR3aa: CASSLTLSPVNTEAFF
CDR3nt: TGTGCCAGCAGTTTAACCCTCTCTCCAGTGAACACTGAAGCTTTCTTT

j_gene: TRBJ1-5
abundance: -
d_gene: -
v_gene: TRBV3-1/TRBV3-2
CDR3aa: CASSQDRGQPQHF
CDR3nt: TGTGCCAGCAGCCAAGATCGAGGTCAGCCCCAGCATTTT

j_gene: TRBJ2-1
abundance: -
d_gene: -
v_gene: TRBV5-1
CDR3aa: CASSLGSYNEQFF
CDR3nt: TGCGCCAGCAGCTTGGGCAGTTACAATGAGCAGTTCTTC

j_gene: TRBJ1-6
abundance: -
d_gene: -
v_gene: TRBV19
CDR3aa: CASTGGVWDNSPLHF
CDR3nt: TGTGCCAGCACTGGAGGGGTTTGGGATAATTCACCCCTCCACTTT

j_gene: TRBJ2-1
abundance: -
d_gene: TRBD1
v_gene: TRBV7-6
CDR3aa: CASSLGQGPRNEQFF
CDR3nt: TGTGCCAGCAGCTTAGGACAGGGGCCTCGCAATGAGCAGTTCTTC

j_gene: TRBJ2-2
abundance: -
d_gene: -
v_gene: TRBV6-5
CDR3aa: CASSYRRVATGELFF
CDR3nt: TGTGCCAGCAGTTATAGGAGGGTAGCCACCGGGGAGCTGTTTTTT

j_gene: TRBJ2-7
abundance: -
d_gene: TRBD1
v_gene: TRBV29-1
CDR3aa: CSAKPGQAPYEQYF
CDR3nt: TGCAGCGCCAAACCGGGACAGGCCCCCTACGAGCAGTACTTC

j_gene: TRBJ2-1
abundance: -
d_gene: TRBD1
v_gene: TRBV3-1/TRBV3-2
CDR3aa: CASSRTGRTYNEQFF
CDR3nt: TGTGCCAGCAGCCGGACAGGGAGAACCTACAATGAGCAGTTCTTC

j_gene: TRBJ2-3
abundance: -
d_gene: -
v_gene: TRBV5-1
CDR3aa: CASSLTRSTDTQYF
CDR3nt: TGCGCCAGCAGCTTGACCCGGAGCACAGATACGCAGTATTTT

j_gene: TRBJ2-2
abundance: -
d_gene: TRBD1
v_gene: TRBV7-9
CDR3aa: CASSSTTGVPNTGELFF
CDR3nt: TGTGCCAGCAGCTCCACGACAGGGGTACCGAACACCGGGGAGCTGTTTTTT

j_gene: TRBJ1-4
abundance: -
d_gene: TRBD1
v_gene: TRBV2
CDR3aa: CASSGRDRSNEKLFF
CDR3nt: TGTGCCAGCAGTGGCCGGGACAGATCTAATGAAAAACTGTTTTTT

j_gene: TRBJ2-5
abundance: -
d_gene: TRBD2
v_gene: TRBV25-1
CDR3aa: CASSEGLVGGRQYF
CDR3nt: TGTGCCAGCAGTGAAGGACTAGTCGGCGGGCGCCAGTACTTC

j_gene: TRBJ2-1
abundance: -
d_gene: TRBD2
v_gene: TRBV9
CDR3aa: CASSLSLAGGYEQFF
CDR3nt: TGTGCCAGCAGTCTCTCGCTAGCGGGGGGCTATGAGCAGTTCTTC

j_gene: TRBJ1-5
abundance: -
d_gene: -
v_gene: TRBV6-2/TRBV6-3
CDR3aa: CASSYWGPSNQPQHF
CDR3nt: TGTGCCAGCAGTTACTGGGGGCCTAGCAATCAGCCCCAGCATTTT

j_gene: TRBJ2-5
abundance: -
d_gene: -
v_gene: TRBV15
CDR3aa: CATSRSGTTETQYF
CDR3nt: TGTGCCACCAGCAGGTCCGGGACAACGGAGACCCAGTACTTC

j_gene: TRBJ2-7
abundance: -
d_gene: -
v_gene: TRBV11-2
CDR3aa: CASSLAGDYEQYF
CDR3nt: TGTGCCAGCAGCTTAGCAGGGGATTACGAGCAGTACTTC

j_gene: TRBJ2-2
abundance: -
d_gene: -
v_gene: TRBV9
CDR3aa: CASSVTTSAPDGELFF
CDR3nt: TGTGCCAGCAGCGTGACGACTAGTGCACCCGACGGGGAGCTGTTTTTT

j_gene: TRBJ2-2
abundance: -
d_gene: -
v_gene: TRBV29-1
CDR3aa: CSVGQATGELFF
CDR3nt: TGCAGCGTTGGGCAGGCCACCGGGGAGCTGTTTTTT

j_gene: TRBJ2-1
abundance: -
d_gene: -
v_gene: TRBV30
CDR3aa: CAWSVRGTVSYNEQFF
CDR3nt: TGTGCCTGGAGTGTACGGGGGACCGTAAGCTACAATGAGCAGTTCTTC

j_gene: TRBJ1-5
abundance: few
d_gene: -
v_gene: TRBV5-8
CDR3aa: CASSLSSNQPQHF
CDR3nt: TGTGCCAGCAGCCTAAGTAGCAATCAGCCCCAGCATTTT

j_gene: TRBJ2-7
abundance: once
d_gene: -
v_gene: TRBV7-8
CDR3aa: CASTAVDSNSYEQYF
CDR3nt: TGTGCCAGCACCGCCGTAGACAGTAACTCCTACGAGCAGTACTTC

j_gene: TRBJ1-3
abundance: -
d_gene: -
v_gene: TRBV18
CDR3aa: CASSPSGRSGNTIYF
CDR3nt: TGTGCCAGCTCACCTAGCGGGCGATCTGGAAACACCATATATTTT

j_gene: TRBJ1-5
abundance: -
d_gene: -
v_gene: TRBV7-9
CDR3aa: CASSFNGDTNQPQHF
CDR3nt: TGTGCCAGCAGCTTCAACGGGGACACAAATCAGCCCCAGCATTTT

j_gene: TRBJ1-5
abundance: -
d_gene: -
v_gene: TRBV23-1
CDR3aa: CASSQRPPRRRGLQPQHF
CDR3nt: TGCGCCAGCAGTCAGCGCCCACCCCGCCGGCGTGGGCTTCAGCCCCAGCATTTT

j_gene: TRBJ2-7
abundance: once
d_gene: TRBD2
v_gene: TRBV19
CDR3aa: CASSIAGLGTYEQYF
CDR3nt: TGTGCCAGTAGTATAGCGGGACTAGGAACCTACGAGCAGTACTTC

j_gene: TRBJ1-3
abundance: -
d_gene: TRBD1
v_gene: TRBV10-1
CDR3aa: CASMRPTGPPSSGNTIYF
CDR3nt: TGCGCCAGCATGAGGCCGACAGGGCCCCCGAGCTCTGGAAACACCATATATTTT

j_gene: TRBJ1-4
abundance: many
d_gene: TRBD1
v_gene: TRBV7-9
CDR3aa: CASSQGQAGEKLFF
CDR3nt: TGTGCCAGCAGCCAGGGACAGGCGGGTGAAAAACTGTTTTTT

j_gene: TRBJ2-7
abundance: -
d_gene: TRBD1
v_gene: TRBV27
CDR3aa: CASSLLGVTGAYEQYF
CDR3nt: TGTGCCAGCAGTTTATTAGGGGTCACAGGGGCCTACGAGCAGTACTTC

j_gene: TRBJ2-1
abundance: -
d_gene: -
v_gene: TRBV12-5
CDR3aa: CASGLNRESYNEQFF
CDR3nt: TGTGCTAGTGGATTGAACCGGGAATCCTACAATGAGCAGTTCTTC

j_gene: TRBJ2-5
abundance: few
d_gene: -
v_gene: TRBV28
CDR3aa: CASSLGAQETQYF
CDR3nt: TGTGCCAGCAGTTTAGGAGCGCAAGAGACCCAGTACTTC

j_gene: TRBJ1-2
abundance: -
d_gene: TRBD1
v_gene: TRBV5-1
CDR3aa: CASSPTTGVYGYTF
CDR3nt: TGCGCCAGCAGCCCCACTACAGGGGTCTATGGCTACACCTTC

j_gene: TRBJ2-7
abundance: -
d_gene: TRBD1
v_gene: TRBV30
CDR3aa: CALTGGGNEQYF
CDR3nt: TGTGCCTTGACAGGGGGCGGAAACGAGCAGTACTTC

j_gene: TRBJ1-2
abundance: few
d_gene: -
v_gene: TRBV5-1
CDR3aa: CASSFFFTGLEGYTF
CDR3nt: TGCGCCAGCAGCTTCTTTTTTACAGGGCTGGAGGGCTACACCTTC

j_gene: TRBJ2-5
abundance: -
d_gene: TRBD1
v_gene: TRBV5-4
CDR3aa: CASSPGQAQETQYF
CDR3nt: TGTGCCAGCAGCCCGGGACAGGCTCAAGAGACCCAGTACTTC

j_gene: TRBJ2-5
abundance: -
d_gene: -
v_gene: TRBV29-1
CDR3aa: CSPYLRSQETQYF
CDR3nt: TGCAGCCCCTACCTGCGGAGCCAAGAGACCCAGTACTTC

j_gene: TRBJ1-1
abundance: -
d_gene: TRBD1
v_gene: TRBV6-5
CDR3aa: CASSYPEGTGNTEAFF
CDR3nt: TGTGCCAGCAGTTACCCGGAGGGGACAGGGAACACTGAAGCTTTCTTT

j_gene: TRBJ2-1
abundance: -
d_gene: -
v_gene: TRBV4-1
CDR3aa: CASSQGQVDEQFF
CDR3nt: TGCGCCAGCAGCCAAGGGCAGGTTGATGAGCAGTTCTTC

j_gene: TRBJ2-3
abundance: -
d_gene: -
v_gene: TRBV20-1
CDR3aa: CSADGLGQYF
CDR3nt: TGCAGTGCTGACGGTCTAGGGCAGTATTTT

j_gene: TRBJ2-2
abundance: -
d_gene: TRBD2
v_gene: TRBV2
CDR3aa: CATIRTSGSTGELFF
CDR3nt: TGTGCCACCATCCGGACTAGCGGTAGTACCGGGGAGCTGTTTTTT

j_gene: TRBJ2-7
abundance: many
d_gene: TRBD1
v_gene: TRBV27
CDR3aa: CASSLFPGQTYEQYF
CDR3nt: TGTGCCAGCAGTTTATTCCCGGGACAGACCTACGAGCAGTACTTC

j_gene: TRBJ1-4
abundance: -
d_gene: TRBD1
v_gene: TRBV6-5
CDR3aa: CASWTGEQANEKLFF
CDR3nt: TGTGCCAGCTGGACAGGGGAACAGGCTAATGAAAAACTGTTTTTT

j_gene: TRBJ2-1
abundance: few
d_gene: TRBD2
v_gene: TRBV5-1
CDR3aa: CASSVPGTSPFDEQFF
CDR3nt: TGCGCCAGCAGCGTACCCGGGACTAGCCCATTCGATGAGCAGTTCTTC